Sequencing of this TCR beta chain was carried out in a study of CD8 T cells in ankylosing spondylitis. This clonotype has ten or more counts. From germline, CDR1 is DFQATT and CDR2 SNEGSKA (reference sequence). Trimming cost V 6 bases and J 6 bases, with 14 bases left between them. This CDR3 region has 12 residues. One entry per CDR3 protein results from TCRdb running MiXCR on the 5' RACE reads. The sample has about 160,000 distinct CDR3 sequences, around 18% seen once. This sequence originates from a male donor with ankylosing spondylitis or in good health (not recorded which). The chain is built from TRBV20-1 and TRBJ1-2; D gene unclear. The sample taken for sequencing was blood, either unsorted or a sorted T cell fraction (not recorded which). The CDR3 here is CSAPWSADGYTF. The CDR3 coding sequence is TGCAGTGCCCCCTGGAGCGCGGATGGCTACACCTTC.